A selection of T cell receptor beta chains follows, all from one sample in a study of neurological immune-mediated disorders. Via MiXCR, TCRdb re-called the 5' RACE reads, giving one row per CDR3 protein. The sample records 20,000 to 30,000 distinct CDR3 sequences, about 13% being singletons. The specimen was CD4+ T cells from blood. Receptors were obtained from a female donor with HTLV-1-associated myelopathy (HAM/TSP). CDR3s include the opening cysteine and the closing phenylalanine or tryptophan. Each record gives: D gene, J gene, clone size, V gene, CDR3 protein, CDR3 DNA. A D gene is named only where the DNA matches it firmly. The listing skips clone size in some rows; elsewhere it reads once, few, many or a size class.

>.|TRBJ1-1|many|TRBV29-1
CCGQNTEAFF
TGCTGCGGGCAGAACACTGAAGCTTTCTTT
>.|TRBJ2-7|medium-sized|TRBV12-3/TRBV12-4
CASSPDPGTEYEQYF
TGTGCCAGCAGTCCGGATCCCGGGACGGAATACGAGCAGTACTTC
>.|TRBJ2-5|many|TRBV9
CASSPYQETQYF
TGTGCCAGCAGCCCGTATCAAGAGACCCAGTACTTC
>TRBD2|TRBJ2-1|many|TRBV5-1
CASRSRTSGTYNEQFF
TGCGCCAGCAGATCCCGAACTAGCGGGACCTACAATGAGCAGTTCTTC
>TRBD1|TRBJ2-2|many|TRBV5-6
CASSETGDTGELFF
TGTGCCAGCAGCGAGACAGGGGACACCGGGGAGCTGTTTTTT
>.|TRBJ2-3|many|TRBV7-2
CASSLMSGRTDTQYF
TGTGCCAGCAGCTTAATGAGCGGCCGCACAGATACGCAGTATTTT
>.|TRBJ1-2|.|TRBV4-1
CASSQDGTHGYTF
TGCGCCAGCAGCCAAGATGGAACCCATGGCTACACCTTC
>.|TRBJ2-3|.|TRBV18
CASSPPNTDTQYF
TGTGCCAGCTCACCACCAAACACAGATACGCAGTATTTT
>TRBD1|TRBJ1-1|many|TRBV7-9
CASSWGTGGTEAFF
TGTGCCAGCAGCTGGGGGACAGGAGGCACTGAAGCTTTCTTT
>TRBD2|TRBJ2-2|many|TRBV5-6
CASSLERLAGAGELFF
TGTGCCAGCAGCTTGGAGAGACTAGCGGGGGCCGGGGAGCTGTTTTTT
>TRBD2|TRBJ2-7|.|TRBV20-1
CSARVGSGTFYEQYF
TGCAGTGCTAGAGTGGGTAGCGGGACCTTTTACGAGCAGTACTTC
>TRBD1|TRBJ1-1|many|TRBV7-2
CASSSGQGSTEAFF
TGTGCCAGCAGCTCTGGACAGGGGAGCACTGAAGCTTTCTTT
>TRBD1|TRBJ2-7|many|TRBV3-1
CASSLTGTGDYEQYF
TGTGCCAGCAGCCTCACCGGGACAGGAGACTACGAGCAGTACTTC
>.|TRBJ1-1|many|TRBV5-1
CASSLQGNGENEAFF
TGCGCCAGCAGCTTACAGGGTAACGGGGAAAACGAAGCTTTCTTT
>TRBD2|TRBJ2-3|many|TRBV5-1
CASSAGATDTQYF
TGCGCCAGCAGCGCGGGAGCCACAGATACGCAGTATTTT
>.|TRBJ1-4|many|TRBV24-1
CATSEGQRGEKLFF
TGTGCCACCAGTGAAGGACAGCGCGGGGAAAAACTGTTTTTT
>.|TRBJ2-7|many|TRBV18
CASSPTRGGHEQYF
TGTGCCAGCTCACCAACCAGGGGTGGCCACGAGCAGTACTTC
>TRBD1|TRBJ1-3|many|TRBV28
CASSQTGGVGNTIYF
TGTGCCAGCAGTCAAACAGGGGGCGTTGGAAACACCATATATTTT
>.|TRBJ2-1|.|TRBV10-2
CATQSAHEEPGHHTDTQFF
TGCGCCACTCAATCCGCCCATGAAGAACCGGGACACCACACAGATACGCAGTTCTTC
>.|TRBJ1-2|once|TRBV6-5
CASSYSVRKYGYTF
TGTGCCAGCAGTTACTCGGTACGGAAATATGGCTACACCTTC
>TRBD1|TRBJ2-2|many|TRBV5-1
CASSSGTGNTGELFF
TGCGCCAGCAGCTCCGGGACAGGAAACACCGGGGAGCTGTTTTTT
>TRBD2|TRBJ2-1|many|TRBV24-1
CATSDHNGGANEQFF
TGTGCCACCAGTGATCATAACGGGGGGGCAAATGAGCAGTTCTTC
>.|TRBJ2-1|many|TRBV20-1
CSARDRGYSNEQFF
TGCAGTGCTAGAGATAGGGGCTACAGCAATGAGCAGTTCTTC
>.|TRBJ2-1|.|TRBV5-1
CASSLRGGSGNEQFF
TGCGCCAGCAGCTTGAGGGGGGGCTCGGGGAATGAGCAGTTCTTC
>TRBD1|TRBJ2-7|many|TRBV7-9
CASSLARQGYEQYF
TGTGCCAGCAGCTTAGCCAGACAGGGCTACGAGCAGTACTTC
>.|TRBJ1-5|many|TRBV5-1
CASSPAGAHNQPQHF
TGCGCCAGCAGCCCGGCAGGGGCCCACAATCAGCCCCAGCATTTT
>.|TRBJ1-1|many|TRBV9
CASSPIIAEAFF
TGTGCCAGCAGCCCCATTATCGCTGAAGCTTTCTTT
>.|TRBJ1-1|many|TRBV11-3
CASSPGGMEAFF
TGTGCCAGCAGCCCCGGGGGGATGGAGGCTTTCTTT
>.|TRBJ1-1|many|TRBV24-1
CATSAEDTEAFF
TGTGCCACCAGCGCCGAGGACACTGAAGCTTTCTTT
>.|TRBJ1-1|many|TRBV28
CASRTNTEAFF
TGTGCCAGCAGGACAAACACTGAAGCTTTCTTT
>.|TRBJ1-2|few|TRBV12-2
CASRLGGEPGWGPNYGYTF
TGTGCAAGTCGCTTAGGCGGGGAGCCGGGTTGGGGGCCTAACTATGGCTACACCTTC
>TRBD1|TRBJ1-2|many|TRBV2
CARQGRSGGGYTF
TGTGCCAGACAGGGGCGAAGTGGAGGAGGCTACACCTTC